This TCR beta chain originates from a study of blood T cell repertoires in COVID-19. Across the study: The United States, Italy and Spain provided the acute and convalescent COVID-19 samples. T cells, B-cell-depleted T cells, or PBMCs provided the cDNA or gDNA that served as material.

CDR3 length: 15 amino acids. V was cut by 3 bases and J by 0 bases, with 8 bases left in between. The germline V gene encodes CDR1 KGHDR and CDR2 SFDVKD. Original handling: Nucleated cell number was recorded as an estimate derived from reference gene primer amplification. Repertoires were generated with immunoSEQ multiplex PCR, while TCRdb's copy carries only in-frame clones and drops some. V and J calls and clone size are as listed in that table; D and trimming were resolved from the DNA. The data show roughly 91,000 clones, more than 65% seen once. The specimen was peripheral blood. This chain uses TRBV24-1 with TRBJ1-3, with unresolved D. This TCR was recovered from a man between 65 and 85 years old with acute or convalescent COVID-19. The chain's CDR3 is CATSDPDSSGNTIYF. The CDR3 DNA follows: TGTGCCACCAGTGATCCGGACTCCTCTGGAAACACCATATATTTT.